This T cell receptor (beta chain) was captured by sequencing in a study of beta chain features in type 1 diabetes. Investigators reverse transcribed all isolated RNA, so they sequenced expressed TCRB transcripts. Produced via immunoSEQ multiplex PCR; TCRdb's table is partial and in-frame only. The sample has approximately 380,000 clones; approximately 15% are singletons. The table lists this clone with a few counts. The sample taken for sequencing was naive CD4+ T cells from blood. The receptor was derived from a woman younger than 30 in good health.

CDR3 sequence (DNA): TGTGCCAGCAGTAGAAGGGGTACTGAAGCTTTCTTT. Translating gives CASSRRGTEAFF. This chain links TRBV28 with TRBJ1-1; D possibly corresponds to TRBD1 (5 bases). The CDR3 contains 12 residues. The ends were cut back, 5 bases at V and 5 bases at J, with 9 bases in the middle. CDR1 MDHEN and CDR2 SYDVKM come from the germline V gene.